This T cell receptor beta chain was recovered during a study of cytomegalovirus exposure and HLA in healthy donors. Findings and limits, study-wide: Relative to equally common others, HLA-associated TCR beta chains showed greater clonal expansion in a later analysis.

Primers included in the PCR were 60 Vbeta and 13 Jbeta primers. TCRdb keeps only in-frame clones here, not all; method: immunoSEQ multiplex PCR. The table shows about 190,000 clones, with 80% to 85% occurring only once. Per the germline V gene, CDR1 is LNHDA and CDR2 is SQIVND (reference sequence). The CDR3 sequence is 14 residues long. V lost 5 bases and J lost 5, with 15 bases in between. In its sample, this clone was seen a few times. The antigen is undetermined. Healthy individuals who donated bone marrow served as the donors. This sequence was found in a man aged 40-49 years in good health and CMV-seropositive. The sequencing sample was made of PBMCs. V and J are TRBV19 and TRBJ1-1; D is uncertain. CDR3: CASSSRLAGTEAFF. The CDR3 DNA follows: TGTGCCAGTAGTTCCCGTTTGGCGGGGACTGAAGCTTTCTTT.